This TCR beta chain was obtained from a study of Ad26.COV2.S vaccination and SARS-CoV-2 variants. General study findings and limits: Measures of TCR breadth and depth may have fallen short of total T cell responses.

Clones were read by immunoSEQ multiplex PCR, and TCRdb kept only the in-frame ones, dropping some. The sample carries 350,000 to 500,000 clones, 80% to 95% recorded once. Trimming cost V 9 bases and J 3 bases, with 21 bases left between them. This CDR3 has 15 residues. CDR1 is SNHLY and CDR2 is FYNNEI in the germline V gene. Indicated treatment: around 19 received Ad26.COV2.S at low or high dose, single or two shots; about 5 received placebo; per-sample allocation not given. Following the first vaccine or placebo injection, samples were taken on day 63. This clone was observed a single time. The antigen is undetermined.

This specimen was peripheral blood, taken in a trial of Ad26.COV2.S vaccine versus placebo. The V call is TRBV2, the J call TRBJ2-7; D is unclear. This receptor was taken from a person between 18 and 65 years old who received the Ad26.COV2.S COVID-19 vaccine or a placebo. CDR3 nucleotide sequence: TGTGCCAGATCGGGCAAAAGGGCCTCAAGCTACGAGCAGTACTTC. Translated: CARSGKRASSYEQYF. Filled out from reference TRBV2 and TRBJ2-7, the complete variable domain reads EPEVTQTPSHQVTQMGQEVILRCVPISNHLYFYWYRQILGQKVEFLVSFYNNEISEKSEIFDDQFSVERPDGSNFTLKIRSTKLEDSAMYFCARSGKRASSYEQYFGPGTRLTVT.